This T cell receptor beta chain was obtained from a study of STAT5B mutations in CD4+ large granular lymphocyte leukemia. Assay used: immunoSEQ multiplex PCR; TCRdb lists only in-frame clones, some missing. The table lists about 30,000 clones, about 90% of them singletons. The V gene end was trimmed by 5 bases and the J gene end by 1 base; junction bases not matched to a gene: 9. Germline CDR1 and CDR2: SGHNT and YENEEA. CDR3 size: 17 residues. The chain combines TRBV11-3 with TRBJ2-2; 8 bases fit TRBD2. The sequencing sample was made of CD4+ T cells from blood buffy coats. The sequence was collected from a human donor in good health. CDR3 region: CASSPSPGTRNTGELFF. Written as DNA, the CDR3 is TGTGCCAGCAGCCCCTCCCCCGGGACTAGGAACACCGGGGAGCTGTTTTTT.